Presented here are 10 T cell receptor beta chains from one specimen sequenced in a study of control samples from healthy donors and cancer patients. Assay used: immunoSEQ multiplex PCR; TCRdb lists only in-frame clones, some missing. The sample lists some 87,000 clones; roughly 91% were seen once. Sequenced sample: blood. These TCRs come from a man aged 25-45 years in good health.

The chain links TRBV27 to TRBJ1-6; 9 bases line up with TRBD1. The CDR3 sequence is 15 residues long. Per the germline V gene, CDR1 is MNHEY and CDR2 is SMNVEV (reference sequence). V shed 0 bases, J shed 7 bases, and the junction held 1 base outside the gene matches. Written as DNA, the CDR3 is TGTGCCAGCAGTTTATCAGGACAGGGGAATTCACCCCTCCACTTT. As protein: CASSLSGQGNSPLHF.

The chain joins TRBV19 to TRBJ2-2; 7 bases fit TRBD2. The CDR3 covers 16 residues. Germline V CDR1 and CDR2: LNHDA, SQIVND (reference sequence). Losses at the gene ends were 5 bases for V and 8 bases for J; bases not matched to a gene: 14. The CDR3 reads CASSPSSGTIMGELFF. In DNA, the CDR3 is TGTGCCAGTAGTCCCTCCTCCGGGACTATAATGGGGGAGCTGTTTTTT.

The V gene is TRBV2, the J gene TRBJ1-1; the match to TRBD1 covers 11 bases. The CDR3 length is 13 residues. Germline V gives CDR1 SNHLY, CDR2 FYNNEI. J lost 8 bases, V lost 6 bases, and 5 bases had no gene match. The CDR3: CASSGTGGLEAFF. The DNA for the CDR3 is TGTGCCAGCAGCGGGACAGGGGGACTAGAAGCTTTCTTT.

The rearrangement joins TRBV28 to TRBJ2-7; a weak D match, TRBD1 (5 bases). Germline V lookup: CDR1 MDHEN, CDR2 SYDVKM. The CDR3 has 12 residues. This CDR3 is CGSIRQSHEQYF. CDR3 DNA sequence: TGTGGATCCATAAGACAGTCGCACGAGCAGTACTTC.

The chain couples TRBV19 to TRBJ2-3, with no clear D. Germline V CDR1 and CDR2: LNHDA, SQIVND (reference sequence). This CDR3 contains 13 residues. Trimming left V 1 base short and J 9 bases short, with 11 bases between. CDR3 nucleotides: TGTGCCAGTAGTATAGGCCCCAGTTACACGCAGTATTTT. Translated, it gives CASSIGPSYTQYF.

The chain recombines TRBV15 with TRBJ2-7; D uncertain. Trimming took 0 bases from V and 3 from J, leaving 6 bases between them. This CDR3 spans 13 amino acids. The V gene's germline CDR1 is LNHNV and CDR2 YYDKDF (reference sequence). The CDR3 DNA sequence: TGTGCCACCAGCAGAGATTCAGACTACGAGCAGTACTTC. It encodes CATSRDSDYEQYF.

The genes are TRBV28 and TRBJ2-7, with TRBD1 matching over 7 bases. The ends lost 6 bases at V and 2 bases at J; junction bases unmatched: 7. The CDR3 covers 14 residues. Germline V gives CDR1 MDHEN, CDR2 SYDVKM. CDR3 DNA sequence: TGTGCCAGCAGGCTGACAGGGCAAACCTACGAGCAGTACTTC. The encoded protein is CASRLTGQTYEQYF. Filled out from reference TRBV28 and TRBJ2-7, the complete variable domain reads DVKVTQSSRYLVKRTGEKVFLECVQDMDHENMFWYRQDPGLGLRLIYFSYDVKMKEKGDIPEGYSVSREKKERFSLILESASTNQTSMYLCASRLTGQTYEQYFGPGTRLTVT.

CDR3 DNA: TGTGCCAGCAGTTCGGGACTAGCGGGGGGTATAGATACGCAGTATTTT. Amino acids: CASSSGLAGGIDTQYF. The V gene is TRBV5-4, the J gene TRBJ2-3, with 15 bases aligning to TRBD2. CDR3 size: 16 residues. V lost 5 bases to trimming and J lost 5 bases; unmatched junction nucleotides: 6. CDR1 SGHNT and CDR2 YYREEE come from the germline V gene (reference sequence).

This clone showed up just once. This rearrangement joins TRBV25-1 to TRBJ2-1, with D possibly matching TRBD2 (5 bases). The V gene's germline CDR1 is MGHDK and CDR2 SYGVNS. The CDR3 sequence is 15 residues long. Deletions cut 0 bases from V and 8 bases from J, with 14 bases between. DNA for the CDR3: TGTGCCAGCAGTGAATATCGCCCGGGGATGGATGAGCAGTTCTTC. This codes for CASSEYRPGMDEQFF.

J is TRBJ1-1 and V is TRBV5-8, with D possibly matching TRBD1 (5 bases). V gave up 0 bases and J gave up 6 bases, with 18 bases separating them. Germline CDR1 and CDR2: SGHTS and YDEGEE. The CDR3 extends over 16 amino acids. CDR3 sequence reads: CASSLARDSFVSEAFF. DNA of the CDR3: TGTGCCAGCAGCTTGGCCAGGGATTCTTTCGTATCTGAAGCTTTCTTT. Full variable domain (rest looked up from reference TRBV5-8 and TRBJ1-1): EAGVTQSPTHLIKTRGQQATLRCSPISGHTSVYWYQQALGLGLQFLLWYDEGEERNRGNFPPRFSGRQFPNYSSELNVNALELEDSALYLCASSLARDSFVSEAFFGQGTRLTVV.